The 7 T cell receptor beta chains below all came from one sample that was sequenced in a study of beta chain features in type 1 diabetes. Findings and caveats of the study: Shorter TCRB CDR3s, moderately but significantly so, marked every one of the four CD4+ subsets in Type 1 diabetes patients.

Since all of the isolated RNA was reverse transcribed, expressed TCRB transcripts were what got sequenced. This table comes from immunoSEQ multiplex PCR, and its TCRdb copy is limited to in-frame clones, with some not included. The table shows around 70,000 clones, with almost 50% occurring only once. Their antigen targets remain unknown. Sequenced sample: central memory CD4+ T cells from blood. These receptors all stem from a man aged 30 to 45 with type 1 diabetes.

The chain employs TRBV5-4 and TRBJ2-1; 9 nucleotides agree with TRBD1. This CDR3 region has 15 residues. Trimming removed 5 bases from V and 4 bases from J; junction bases left unmatched: 7. CDR1 and CDR2 from the germline V gene are SGHNT and YYREEE (reference sequence). CDR3 nucleotides: TGTGCCAGCAGATCGGACAGGGGCGAATACAATGAGCAGTTCTTC. It specifies CASRSDRGEYNEQFF.

The chain joins TRBV30 to TRBJ1-2; tentative D call: TRBD1 (6 bases). The ends were cut back, 3 bases at V and 5 bases at J, with 22 bases in the middle. The germline CDR1 and CDR2 sequences are GTSNPN and SVGIG (reference sequence). The CDR3 extends over 16 amino acids. CDR3 sequence: CAWRLRTASPSYGYTF. In DNA form, the CDR3 reads TGTGCCTGGAGGCTTCGGACAGCCTCACCTTCGTATGGCTACACCTTC.

The chain couples TRBV5-1 to TRBJ2-1; 16 bases align to TRBD2. V lost 4 bases and J lost 9; bases outside the gene matches: 4. This CDR3 region has 15 residues. From germline, CDR1 is SGHRS and CDR2 YFSETQ. The CDR3 DNA follows: TGCGCCAGCAGCCACGGGACTAGCGGGAGGGGTGAGCAGTTCTTC. Translation: CASSHGTSGRGEQFF.

This clone was seen more than once but under ten times. The chain carries TRBV10-3 and TRBJ2-5; D perhaps matches TRBD1 (6 bases). This CDR3 contains 15 residues. Germline V gene sequence: CDR1 ENHRY, CDR2 SYGVKD. V was trimmed by 8 bases and J by 5 bases, leaving 21 bases between them. DNA of the CDR3: TGTGCCATCGGGGGCGGCCTGACCTCGGGGGAGACCCAGTACTTC. It translates to CAIGGGLTSGETQYF.

The J gene is TRBJ1-2, the V gene TRBV14; TRBD1 matches at 9 bases. The CDR3 length is 15 residues. Germline values: CDR1 SGHDN, CDR2 FVKESK. The V and J ends lost 4 bases and 4 bases, in that order; junction bases with no gene match: 7. The DNA of the CDR3 is TGTGCCAGCAGCCCCCGGACAGGGGTTGGCTATGGCTACACCTTC. Translating it yields CASSPRTGVGYGYTF. The variable domain in full, completed from reference TRBV14 and TRBJ1-2, reads EAGVTQFPSHSVIEKGQTVTLRCDPISGHDNLYWYRRVMGKEIKFLLHFVKESKQDESGMPNNRFLAERTGGTYSTLKVQPAELEDSGVYFCASSPRTGVGYGYTFGSGTRLTVV.

This clone showed up just a few times. CDR3 DNA: TGTGCCAGCAGCCCGCGTCTAGCGGGGGCTCACAATGAGCAGTTCTTC. Translating it yields CASSPRLAGAHNEQFF. The chain has TRBV11-3 and TRBJ2-1, with 10 bases lining up with TRBD2. Germline lookup yields CDR1 SGHNT and CDR2 YENEEA. The CDR3 extends over 16 amino acids. Germline trimming cut 5 bases from V and 5 bases from J; bases unmatched to any gene: 9.

This chain connects TRBV7-8 to TRBJ2-4, with 8 bases matching TRBD2. The CDR3 runs to 17 residues. Looked up from germline, CDR1 is SGHVS and CDR2 is FQNEAQ. The J segment lost 1 base and the V segment lost 1 base, leaving 6 bases of the junction unmatched. The CDR3 reads CASSLVHGGGAKNIQYF. The CDR3 DNA is TGTGCCAGCAGCTTAGTTCACGGGGGGGGTGCCAAAAACATTCAGTACTTC.